The rows below give T cell receptor beta chains drawn from one sample of a study of siplizumab effects on memory and regulatory T cells. TCRdb's table, derived via immunoSEQ multiplex PCR, lists solely in-frame clones and lacks some. The sample has about 110,000 clones; around nine tenths are singletons. Source material: CD4+ T cells sorted from blood. The receptor set was obtained from a human donor in good health. Each CDR3 is given with its conserved first and last residue. The D gene is left open where the match is weak. Not all rows give a size; the values are once, few, many and, for expanded clones, a class.

d_gene | j_gene | abundance | v_gene | CDR3aa | CDR3nt
NA | TRBJ1-3 | NA | TRBV18 | CASSPIDSSSGNTIYF | TGTGCCAGCTCACCAATTGACTCATCCTCTGGAAACACCATATATTTT
TRBD2 | TRBJ2-3 | NA | TRBV6-5 | CASNRGGASDTQYF | TGTGCCAGCAATCGCGGGGGGGCATCAGATACGCAGTATTTT
TRBD2 | TRBJ2-3 | NA | TRBV7-9 | CASSLTSGSKADTQYF | TGTGCCAGCAGCTTGACTAGCGGGAGCAAGGCAGATACGCAGTATTTT
TRBD2 | TRBJ2-3 | NA | TRBV7-2 | CASSSLAGGLADTQYF | TGTGCCAGCAGCTCTCTAGCGGGGGGGTTAGCAGATACGCAGTATTTT
TRBD1 | TRBJ2-7 | once | TRBV5-6 | CASSLLGTVTYEQYF | TGTGCCAGCAGCTTGCTGGGGACAGTAACCTACGAGCAGTACTTC
NA | TRBJ2-3 | NA | TRBV5-1 | CASSLNHRASADTQYF | TGCGCCAGCAGCTTGAATCACCGTGCCAGCGCAGATACGCAGTATTTT
NA | TRBJ1-1 | NA | TRBV19 | CATTGAEAFF | TGTGCCACCACGGGAGCTGAAGCTTTCTTT
NA | TRBJ2-1 | NA | TRBV2 | CASNLAPSSAIEQFF | TGTGCCAGCAATCTAGCTCCCAGTTCCGCAATTGAGCAGTTCTTC
NA | TRBJ1-5 | few | TRBV2 | CASGDQGGGPQHF | TGTGCCAGCGGGGATCAGGGTGGAGGACCCCAGCATTTT
NA | TRBJ1-2 | NA | TRBV18 | CASSPTATNYGYTF | TGTGCCAGCTCACCAACGGCTACTAACTATGGCTACACCTTC
TRBD2 | TRBJ2-3 | NA | TRBV6-1 | CASRGLAGIDTQYF | TGTGCCAGCAGGGGACTAGCGGGGATAGATACGCAGTATTTT
NA | TRBJ2-4 | NA | TRBV5-4 | CASSPQGYNKNIQYF | TGTGCCAGCAGTCCCCAGGGGTACAACAAAAACATTCAGTACTTC
NA | TRBJ2-1 | NA | TRBV19 | CASMERYNEQFF | TGTGCCAGTATGGAGCGTTACAATGAGCAGTTCTTC
TRBD1 | TRBJ2-7 | NA | TRBV6-6 | CATGGTGSYEQYF | TGTGCCACCGGCGGGACAGGGTCCTACGAGCAGTACTTC
TRBD2 | TRBJ2-1 | NA | TRBV6-1 | CASSAPRGGGARNEQFF | TGTGCCAGCAGTGCTCCCCGGGGCGGGGGGGCCAGGAATGAGCAGTTCTTC
NA | TRBJ2-7 | NA | TRBV6-6 | CASSYGSGLVSYEQYF | TGTGCCAGCAGTTACGGTTCTGGACTGGTTTCTTACGAGCAGTACTTC
NA | TRBJ2-7 | NA | TRBV9 | CASSPHLLGSYEQYF | TGTGCCAGCAGCCCACACCTACTAGGGTCCTACGAGCAGTACTTC
NA | TRBJ2-7 | NA | TRBV11-2 | CASSFGGHEQYF | TGTGCCAGCAGCTTCGGGGGCCACGAGCAGTACTTC
NA | TRBJ2-3 | NA | TRBV19 | CASSNDFHSTDTQYF | TGTGCCAGTAGTAACGACTTTCATAGCACAGATACGCAGTATTTT
NA | TRBJ1-1 | NA | TRBV6-1 | CASSANRANTEAFF | TGTGCCAGCAGTGCCAACAGGGCGAACACTGAAGCTTTCTTT
NA | TRBJ1-4 | NA | TRBV11-2 | CASSLVRASEKLFF | TGTGCCAGCAGCTTAGTCAGGGCGAGTGAAAAACTGTTTTTT
TRBD1 | TRBJ2-5 | NA | TRBV18 | CASSPGQGAWETQYF | TGTGCCAGCTCACCGGGACAGGGGGCATGGGAGACCCAGTACTTC
NA | TRBJ1-1 | NA | TRBV11-3 | CASSSHREYTEAFF | TGTGCCAGCAGCTCCCACAGGGAATACACTGAAGCTTTCTTT
NA | TRBJ1-2 | NA | TRBV5-1 | CASSTDGYNGYTF | TGCGCCAGCAGCACGGACGGGTACAACGGCTACACCTTC
NA | TRBJ1-1 | few | TRBV20-1 | CSASRGIEAFF | TGCAGTGCTTCGAGGGGTATTGAAGCTTTCTTT
NA | TRBJ2-7 | NA | TRBV6-5 | CASSYSSGPYEQYF | TGTGCCAGCAGTTACTCATCAGGGCCCTACGAGCAGTACTTC
TRBD1 | TRBJ2-7 | once | TRBV2 | CASSFNRDSNRNKYEQYF | TGTGCCAGCAGTTTTAACCGGGACAGCAATCGAAACAAGTACGAGCAGTACTTC
TRBD1 | TRBJ1-2 | NA | TRBV10-3 | CAISQDRDYGYTF | TGTGCCATCAGTCAGGACAGGGACTATGGCTACACCTTC
NA | TRBJ1-5 | NA | TRBV2 | CASSTGAGPQHF | TGTGCCAGCAGTACGGGGGCAGGGCCCCAGCATTTT
NA | TRBJ1-4 | NA | TRBV5-6 | CASSLAGNEKLFF | TGTGCCAGCAGCTTGGCTGGGAATGAAAAACTGTTTTTT
NA | TRBJ1-6 | few | TRBV2 | CASNRRGDNSPLHF | TGTGCCAGCAACCGCAGGGGCGATAATTCACCCCTCCACTTT
TRBD1 | TRBJ1-1 | NA | TRBV30 | CAWPRGDRGEAFF | TGTGCCTGGCCACGAGGCGACAGGGGTGAAGCTTTCTTT
NA | TRBJ2-7 | NA | TRBV14 | CASSPLSGEQYF | TGTGCCAGCAGCCCACTTTCGGGCGAGCAGTACTTC
TRBD2 | TRBJ2-4 | NA | TRBV5-1 | CASSLAYLGGGENIQYF | TGCGCCAGCAGCTTGGCCTACCTGGGCGGGGGGGAAAACATTCAGTACTTC
TRBD2 | TRBJ2-1 | NA | TRBV19 | CASSIDGTSGQDEQFF | TGTGCCAGTAGTATAGATGGGACTAGCGGGCAGGATGAGCAGTTCTTC
NA | TRBJ2-3 | NA | TRBV10-3 | CAISGYPSTDTQYF | TGTGCCATCAGTGGATACCCTAGCACAGATACGCAGTATTTT
NA | TRBJ2-1 | NA | TRBV6-1 | CASSRQENEQFF | TGTGCCAGCAGCCGACAGGAGAATGAGCAGTTCTTC